This T cell receptor (beta chain) was identified during a study of blood T cell repertoires in COVID-19 (dated by TCRdb to 2020 to 2022). Broadly, across the study: Samples from collaborators originated in the United States, Italy and Spain and spanned both the acute and convalescent phases of COVID-19. Sample metadata almost always included a de-identified subject ID, COVID-19 status, age in years and sex. Deeply sampled blood TCRbeta repertoires from subjects exposed to, actively infected with, or recovered from COVID-19 were included in the dataset. The prospective study material was composed of cDNA or gDNA derived from T cells, B-cell-depleted T cells, or PBMCs. Where available, HLA class I and class II types were taken from metadata supplied by the sample provider and were not determined by assay-based typing. The repertoires were made available in a free public database intended to serve as a resource for research on the immune response to SARS-CoV-2. Samples came from the ongoing ImmuneRACE study (first 160 participants) plus 1,254 subjects from 6 global collaborators. Paper-wide results and their limitations: The amount of clinical and demographic metadata varied by source and participant and was provided uncurated.

TCRbeta CDR3 regions were amplified from genomic DNA using the immunoSEQ Assay, a bias-controlled multiplex PCR. Processing in the source paper ran as follows. The number of nucleated cells in each sample was estimated from the amplification of reference gene primers within the assay. To quantify the absolute abundance of each unique TCRbeta CDR3 rearrangement, sequence reads were collapsed and filtered. For each sample, productive Simpson clonality was calculated by taking the square root of Simpson's diversity index across productive rearrangements. TCRdb carries this immuneACCESS record with in-frame sequences only. Its versions omit some clonotypes, under half of them owing to an unresolved V gene in the studies checked, with the rest unexplained. For V, J and clone size, that table is used; D and trimming come from the DNA. The sample table records more than 300,000 clones; 88% of these occur just once. The leading ten clones occupy 1.2% of the sample.

Participants in the prospective study were enrolled through a virtual design, were aged roughly 18 to 90 years, and lived in about 25 United States geographic areas. In the prospective study, cohorts were assigned on the basis of participant-reported clinical history obtained from a screening survey and a study questionnaire. ImmuneRACE Cohort 3 recovered participants were defined by two consecutive negative NP/OP PCR tests, healthcare professional clearance, or symptom resolution. Each participant in the prospective study had whole blood, serum and a nasopharyngeal or oropharyngeal swab collected by mobile phlebotomists. Participants in the prospective study had the option to provide additional blood draws and questionnaires over a roughly 2-month period. Before DNA extraction, prospective study blood samples were shipped either frozen or at room temperature. The germline V gene (reference sequence) provides CDR1 SGHAT and CDR2 FQDESV. V is cut back by 3 bases and J by 1 base, with 8 bases in the junction unmatched. From its cysteine to its phenylalanine, the CDR3 spans 16 amino acids. CDR3 DNA is the only sequence kept; it has 48 bases, read in frame from the first base.

Of note for this clone: Its cognate antigen has yet to be identified. No much larger clonotype is one base removed from it; base qualities were not supplied.

The V and J genes are TRBV11-1 and TRBJ2-5; the central 7 bases match TRBD1. The origin of this receptor is a woman under 30 who had recovered from COVID-19. Sequences were obtained from PBMCs or T cells enriched from blood (not recorded which). The DNA sequence is as follows: TGTGCCAGCAGCTTGGGGACAGTGGGCCTCCAAGAGACCCAGTACTTC. The translation is CASSLGTVGLQETQYF.